This T cell receptor (beta chain) originates from a study of shared clonotypes between healthy human individuals. Overall study findings and caveats: On the whole, naive subsets had larger estimated richness than memory subsets had.

A note on this clone: Antigen: not known.

Subsets obtained from CD4+ cells comprised CD45RA+ naive and CD45RA-negative memory cells. Some clones are missing from TCRdb's copy, which holds only in-frame ones; the method was immunoSEQ multiplex PCR. The data hold about 520,000 clones, with roughly 95% observed a single time. This TCR derives from a woman aged 25 to 39 in good health. Sample: naive CD4+ T cells sorted from blood. As to subset: CD45RA+ positively selected.

The CDR3 spells CASSLYYEQYF. The CDR3 DNA follows: TGTGCCAGCAGCTTATACTACGAGCAGTACTTC. The rearrangement joins TRBV7-9 to TRBJ2-5; D is uncertain. The DNA matches TRBJ2-7 better at its end, which makes the J call doubtful. The CDR3 contains 11 residues. Germline V gene data show CDR1 as SEHNR and CDR2 as FQNEAQ (reference sequence).